This T cell receptor (beta chain) came from a study of PD-L1 blockade in urothelial cancer. Study-wide background: When patients started atezolizumab in the mid-2010s, it was given at 1,200 mg intravenously every 3 weeks. Blood analysis was done at 3 weeks (second dose) and 6 weeks after treatment began.

Clones were read by immunoSEQ multiplex PCR, and TCRdb kept only the in-frame ones, dropping some. Of 70,000 to 75,000 clones in the sample, about 88% were seen once. With 4 bases clipped from V and 4 bases from J, the junction kept 4 bases outside the gene matches. The germline gives CDR1 LNHDA, CDR2 SQIVND (reference sequence). This CDR3 comprises 14 residues. Notes on the study in general: Prediction of better survival came from below-median pretreatment blood TCR clonality.

In the case of this clone: Its antigen is unidentified.

Sequencing was performed on PBMCs, taken around atezolizumab (anti-PD-L1) treatment. This receptor was obtained from a man aged 55-75 years with urothelial cancer. The chain joins TRBV19 to TRBJ2-5, with 9 positions matching TRBD2. CDR3 sequence (DNA): TGTGCCAGTAGTAATAGCGGGAGCTCAGAGACCCAGTACTTC. It is translated as CASSNSGSSETQYF.